These 20 T cell receptor beta chains came from one sample sequenced in a study of CD8+ T cells in alopecia areata. RNA, once extracted, was reverse transcribed into cDNA for use as the sequencing template. The protocol was immunoSEQ multiplex PCR, while the TCRdb copy is restricted to in-frame clones and leaves out a portion. The table records 150,000 or so clones, 87% of them present only once. Sequencing used CD8+ T cells sorted from blood, obtained at week 0. All receptors derive from a human donor with alopecia areata.

The chain carries TRBV27 and TRBJ2-5; tentative D call: TRBD1 (6 bases). Between the trimmed V and J ends, which lost 6 bases and 5 bases, there was a span of 19 bases. Germline CDR1 and CDR2: MNHEY and SMNVEV (reference sequence). There are 15 residues in the CDR3. CDR3 nucleotides: TGTGCCAGCAGCCACCAACAGGGCATCTGGGAGACCCAGTACTTC. It is translated as CASSHQQGIWETQYF.

The chain joins TRBV7-9 to TRBJ1-1; 7 positions match TRBD1. Germline values: CDR1 SEHNR, CDR2 FQNEAQ (reference sequence). The trim removed 6 bases at V and 4 bases at J, leaving 11 bases unmatched. The CDR3 is 15 amino acids. The CDR3 nucleotides read TGTGCCAGCAGGCCCAGACAGGGATTAAGCACTGAAGCTTTCTTT. Its translation: CASRPRQGLSTEAFF.

Only one count was recorded for this clone. The chain joins TRBV6-1 to TRBJ2-7, with TRBD2 matching 9 bases. Losses at the gene ends were 10 bases for V and 5 bases for J; bases not matched to a gene: 15. Germline CDR1 MNHNS, CDR2 SASEGT. The CDR3 runs to 15 residues. The CDR3 DNA follows: TGTGCCACCGCGTGGTTTAGCGGGAGTAACCACGAGCAGTACTTC. Amino acids: CATAWFSGSNHEQYF.

The chain couples TRBV5-1 to TRBJ2-7; 9 positions agree with TRBD2. The germline V gene encodes CDR1 SGHRS and CDR2 YFSETQ. V shed 1 base, J shed 5 bases, and the junction held 10 bases outside the gene matches. CDR3 length: 16 residues. DNA of the CDR3: TGCGCCAGCAGCTTGCGTCTAGCGGGAATGGTAGACGAGCAGTACTTC. It is translated as CASSLRLAGMVDEQYF.

The chain is built from TRBV29-1 and TRBJ2-7; D unclear. CDR1 is SQVTM and CDR2 is ANQGSEA in the germline V gene. V lost 0 bases and J lost 5, with 11 bases in between. This CDR3 has 13 residues. The CDR3 sequence: CSVEDRAINEQYF. The CDR3 DNA reads as TGCAGCGTTGAAGATCGAGCCATTAACGAGCAGTACTTC.

This clone showed up just once. The chain is built from TRBV29-1 and TRBJ1-2; TRBD1 is a possible D gene (5 bases). The germline V gene has CDR1 SQVTM and CDR2 ANQGSEA. The ends were cut back, 5 bases at V and 5 bases at J, with 21 bases in the middle. The CDR3 is 15 amino acids. CDR3 loop: CSVIQREGRGYGYTF. CDR3 nucleotide sequence: TGCAGCGTTATCCAAAGGGAGGGGCGCGGATATGGCTACACCTTC.

The chain employs TRBV23-1 and TRBJ2-1; no firm D call. TRBV23-1 is an ORF for which the function is uncertain. The CDR3 runs to 12 residues. The ends were cut back, 4 bases at V and 6 bases at J, with 7 bases in the middle. In DNA, the CDR3 is TGCGCCAGCAGTCGACTTACCAATGAGCAGTTCTTC. It translates to CASSRLTNEQFF.

Worth noting for this clone: Other DNA sequences in this specimen translate into the identical CDR3. The rearrangement links TRBV29-1 to TRBJ1-1, with D unresolved. CDR1 SQVTM and CDR2 ANQGSEA come from the germline V gene. The CDR3 sequence is 13 residues long. V gave up 3 bases and J gave up 0 bases, with 8 bases separating them. The CDR3 bases are TGCAGCGTTGAGGGCACAGTGAACACTGAAGCTTTCTTT. Encoded protein: CSVEGTVNTEAFF. The full variable domain, completed using reference TRBV29-1 and TRBJ1-1, is SAVISQKPSRDICQRGTSLTIQCQVDSQVTMMFWYRQQPGQSLTLIATANQGSEATYESGFVIDKFPISRPNLTFSTLTVSNMSPEDSSIYLCSVEGTVNTEAFFGQGTRLTVV.

The chain uses TRBV11-2 and TRBJ2-3; no reliable D call. Deletions cut 1 base from V and 4 bases from J, with 6 bases between. Looked up from germline, CDR1 is SGHAT and CDR2 is FQNNGV. This CDR3 contains 13 residues. CDR3 amino acids: CASSLVLSDTQYF. Written as DNA, the CDR3 is TGTGCCAGCAGCTTAGTTCTCTCAGATACGCAGTATTTT.

CDR3 DNA sequence: TGTGCCAGCAGCCCCCTGGGGGGTATCTACGAGCAGTACTTC. This sequence encodes CASSPLGGIYEQYF. V usage is TRBV4-2 and J usage is TRBJ2-7; weak D call: TRBD2 (6 bases). CDR1 and CDR2 (germline): LGHNA, YNFKEQ. V gave up 4 bases and J gave up 3 bases, with 13 bases separating them. The CDR3 extends over 14 amino acids.

This clone occurred a few times. Other nucleotide sequences from this sample produce the same CDR3. The rearrangement joins TRBV5-1 to TRBJ2-7; 10 positions match TRBD1. V shed 0 bases and J 3 bases; nucleotides not matched to a gene: 0. CDR3 length equals 14 residues. CDR1 is SGHRS, CDR2 YFSETQ, per germline. CDR3 sequence (DNA): TGCGCCAGCAGCTTGGGGACAGGGGGCTACGAGCAGTACTTC. Translating gives CASSLGTGGYEQYF.

This sequence joins TRBV4-3 and TRBJ2-1, with D unresolved. Trimming took off 6 bases at V and 0 bases at J, with 12 bases between the two ends. This CDR3 comprises 15 residues. CDR1 LGHNA and CDR2 YSLEER come from the germline V gene. The CDR3 nucleotides read TGCGCCAGCAGTCCGAGGTCAAACTCCTACAATGAGCAGTTCTTC. Translation: CASSPRSNSYNEQFF.

V is TRBV7-9 and J is TRBJ2-7; 9 bases align to TRBD1. With V trimmed by 6 bases and J by 4 bases, 7 bases remained unmatched. Germline values: CDR1 SEHNR, CDR2 FQNEAQ (reference sequence). The CDR3 consists of 14 residues. The CDR3 DNA follows: TGTGCCAGCAGTTCCGAGGGGACAGGGTACGAGCAGTACTTC. It specifies CASSSEGTGYEQYF. The full variable domain, with the rest looked up from reference TRBV7-9 and TRBJ2-7, is DTGVSQNPRHKITKRGQNVTFRCDPISEHNRLYWYRQTLGQGPEFLTYFQNEAQLEKSRLLSDRFSAERPKGSFSTLEIQRTEQGDSAMYLCASSSEGTGYEQYFGPGTRLTVT.

The chain couples TRBV5-1 to TRBJ2-7; TRBD1 matches 7 bases. CDR3 length: 14 residues. V dropped 4 bases and J dropped 1; count of bases not matched to a gene: 5. Germline CDR1 SGHRS, CDR2 YFSETQ. Here the CDR3 DNA reads TGCGCCAGCAGCCTCGACAGGGATTCCTACGAGCAGTACTTC. The encoded protein is CASSLDRDSYEQYF.

The chain recombines TRBV29-1 with TRBJ1-1; D is unclear. The ends were cut back, 1 base at V and 4 bases at J, with 10 bases in the middle. From germline, CDR1 is SQVTM and CDR2 ANQGSEA. The CDR3 totals 13 residues. The CDR3 reads CSVEGEKATEAFF. The CDR3 DNA follows: TGCAGCGTTGAAGGGGAGAAGGCCACTGAAGCTTTCTTT.

The rearrangement joins TRBV7-8 to TRBJ2-7; tentatively, D is TRBD1 (5 bases). Trimming pared 5 bases from V and 10 bases from J, leaving 15 bases between. Germline lookup yields CDR1 SGHVS and CDR2 FQNEAQ. The CDR3 consists of 12 residues. In nucleotides, the CDR3 is TGTGCCAGCAGCCTCACAGGACCGCCACAGTACTTC. It specifies CASSLTGPPQYF.

The chain uses TRBV27 and TRBJ1-1, with D unclear. V lost 6 bases to trimming and J lost 0 bases, with 11 bases between them. This CDR3 is 14 amino acids long. Germline V lookup: CDR1 MNHEY, CDR2 SMNVEV (reference sequence). The CDR3 spells CASSAAGMNTEAFF. For the CDR3, the DNA is TGTGCCAGCAGCGCTGCGGGCATGAACACTGAAGCTTTCTTT.

CDR3 residues: CASSKLAGEGDTQYF. CDR3 nucleotide sequence: TGTGCCAGCAGCAAACTAGCGGGAGAGGGTGATACGCAGTATTTT. This sequence joins TRBV13 and TRBJ2-3; the match to TRBD2 covers 11 bases. CDR3 length: 15 amino acids. Germline-derived CDR1 and CDR2 are PRHDT and FYEKMQ (reference sequence). The V and J ends lost 5 bases and 6 bases, in that order; junction bases with no gene match: 7. The full variable domain, in which reference TRBV13 and TRBJ2-3 provide the parts outside the CDR3, is AAGVIQSPRHLIKEKRETATLKCYPIPRHDTVYWYQQGPGQDPQFLISFYEKMQSDKGSIPDRFSAQQFSDYHSELNMSSLELGDSALYFCASSKLAGEGDTQYFGPGTRLTVL.

The chain links TRBV10-3 to TRBJ2-5; TRBD1 might be the D (5 bases). V was clipped by 3 bases and J by 1 base, with 9 bases between them. CDR3 length equals 14 residues. Germline V gene lookup returns CDR1 ENHRY and CDR2 SYGVKD. CDR3 protein: CAISDIGAQETQYF. The CDR3 DNA sequence: TGTGCCATCAGTGACATAGGGGCCCAAGAGACCCAGTACTTC.

This sequence joins TRBV5-4 and TRBJ2-2, with D tentatively TRBD1 (7 bases). Trimming took 4 bases from V and 9 from J, leaving 19 bases between them. Germline CDR1 and CDR2: SGHNT and YYREEE (reference sequence). This CDR3 has 15 residues. Here the CDR3 reads CASSLRGDRGRELFF. The CDR3 DNA is TGTGCCAGCAGCCTCCGCGGGGACAGAGGCCGGGAGCTGTTTTTT.